This T cell receptor beta chain derives from a study of cytomegalovirus exposure and HLA in healthy donors. Study overall: The roughly 100 million unique TCR beta sequences, from 150 million to 200 million T cells, were found by an earlier analysis.

A note on this clone: Antigen unknown.

The germline V gene encodes CDR1 SGHRS and CDR2 YFSETQ. V trimming: 4 bases; J trimming: 5 bases; junction bases outside the gene matches: 7. The CDR3 loop spans 16 amino acids. The PCR used 60 Vbeta and 13 Jbeta primers. The assay was immunoSEQ multiplex PCR, and TCRdb's table has in-frame clones only and misses some. The sample has under 150,000 clones; 75% to 90% are singletons. Broader study findings: Rare TCR sequences dominated, though some public TCRs recurred in many donors. Most of the TCR beta V segments (in an earlier analysis) were productive either about 87% or about 30% of the time. A link between a missense DCLRE1C variant and TCR beta V- and J-gene trimming emerged from a later analysis.

Material: PBMCs. The receptor's source is a young man in good health and CMV-seronegative. V gene TRBV5-1 combines with J gene TRBJ2-2; 11 bases are a match to TRBD2. The CDR3 DNA is TGCGCCAGCAGCCCGGCAACTAGCGGGAGAACCGGGGAGCTGTTTTTT. Amino acid sequence: CASSPATSGRTGELFF.